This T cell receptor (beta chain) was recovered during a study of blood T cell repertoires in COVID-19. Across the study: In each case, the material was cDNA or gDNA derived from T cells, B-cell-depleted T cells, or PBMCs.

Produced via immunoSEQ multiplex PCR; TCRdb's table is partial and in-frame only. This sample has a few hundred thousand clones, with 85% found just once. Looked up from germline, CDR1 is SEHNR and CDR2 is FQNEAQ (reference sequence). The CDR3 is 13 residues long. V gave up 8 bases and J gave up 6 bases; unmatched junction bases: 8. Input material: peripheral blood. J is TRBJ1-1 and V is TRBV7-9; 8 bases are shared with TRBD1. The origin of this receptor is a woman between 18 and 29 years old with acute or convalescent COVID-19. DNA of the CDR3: TGTGCCAGCTCGGACAGGGAACGTTCTGAAGCTTTCTTT. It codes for CASSDRERSEAFF.